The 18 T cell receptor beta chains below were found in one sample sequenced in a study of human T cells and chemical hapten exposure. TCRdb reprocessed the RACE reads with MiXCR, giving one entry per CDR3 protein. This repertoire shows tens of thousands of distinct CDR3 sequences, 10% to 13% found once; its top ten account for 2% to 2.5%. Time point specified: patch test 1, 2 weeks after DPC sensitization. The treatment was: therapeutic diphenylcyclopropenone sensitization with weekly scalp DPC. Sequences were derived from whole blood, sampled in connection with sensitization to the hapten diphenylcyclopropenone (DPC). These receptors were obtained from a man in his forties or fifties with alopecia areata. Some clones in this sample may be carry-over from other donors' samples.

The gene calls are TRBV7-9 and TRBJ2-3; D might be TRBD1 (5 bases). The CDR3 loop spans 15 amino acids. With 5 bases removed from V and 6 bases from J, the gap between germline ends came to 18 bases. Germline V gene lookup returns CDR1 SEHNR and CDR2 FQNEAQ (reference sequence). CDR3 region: CASSRREGVGDTQYF. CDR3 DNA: TGTGCCAGCAGCCGCAGGGAAGGGGTCGGTGATACGCAGTATTTT.

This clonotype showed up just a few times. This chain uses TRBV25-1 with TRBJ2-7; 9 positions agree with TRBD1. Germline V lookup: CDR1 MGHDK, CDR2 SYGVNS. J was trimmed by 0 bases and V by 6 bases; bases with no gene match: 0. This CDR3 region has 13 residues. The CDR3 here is CASRTGGSYEQYV. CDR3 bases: TGTGCCAGCAGGACAGGGGGCTCCTACGAGCAGTACGTC.

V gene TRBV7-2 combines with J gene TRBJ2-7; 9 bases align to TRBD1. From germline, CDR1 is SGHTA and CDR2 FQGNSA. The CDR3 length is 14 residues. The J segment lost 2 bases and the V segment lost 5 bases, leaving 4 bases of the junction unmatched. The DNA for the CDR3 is TGTGCCAGCAGCCCACGACAGGGGGCCTACGAGCAGTACGTC. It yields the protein CASSPRQGAYEQYV.

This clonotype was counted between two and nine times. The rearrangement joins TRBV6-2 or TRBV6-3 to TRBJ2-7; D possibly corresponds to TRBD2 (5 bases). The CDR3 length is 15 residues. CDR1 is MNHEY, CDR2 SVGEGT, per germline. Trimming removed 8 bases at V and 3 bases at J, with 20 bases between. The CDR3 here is CASATRAGENYEQYV. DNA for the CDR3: TGTGCCAGCGCAACAAGGGCCGGGGAAAACTACGAGCAGTACGTC.

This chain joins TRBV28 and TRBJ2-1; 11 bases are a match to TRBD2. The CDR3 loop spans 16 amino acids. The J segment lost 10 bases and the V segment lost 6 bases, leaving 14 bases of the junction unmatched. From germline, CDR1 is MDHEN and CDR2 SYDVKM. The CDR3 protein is CASSPAGLAGGDEQFF. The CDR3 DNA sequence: TGTGCCAGCAGCCCGGCAGGTCTAGCGGGAGGAGACGAGCAGTTCTTC.

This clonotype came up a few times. The CDR3 DNA reads as TGTGCCAGCAGCTTAGTCGGGGGGACGACTAATGAAAAACTGTTTTTT. Its translation: CASSLVGGTTNEKLFF. V gene TRBV7-8 combines with J gene TRBJ1-4; tentative D call: TRBD1 (5 bases). Germline CDR1 is SGHVS and CDR2 is FQNEAQ. V lost 1 base and J 2 bases, leaving 11 bases between the germline ends. The CDR3 contains 16 residues. The full variable domain, its missing parts supplied by reference TRBV7-8 and TRBJ1-4, is GAGVSQSPRYKVAKRGQDVALRCDPISGHVSLFWYQQALGQGPEFLTYFQNEAQLDKSGLPSDRFFAERPEGSVSTLKIQRTQQEDSAVYLCASSLVGGTTNEKLFFGSGTQLSVL.

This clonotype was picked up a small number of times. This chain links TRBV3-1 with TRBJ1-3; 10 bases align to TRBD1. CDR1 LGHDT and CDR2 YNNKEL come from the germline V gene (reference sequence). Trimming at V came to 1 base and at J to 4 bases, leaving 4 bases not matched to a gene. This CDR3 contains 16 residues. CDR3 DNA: TGTGCCAGCAGCCAAGCCGGACAGGGGGGCGGAAACACCATATATTTT. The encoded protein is CASSQAGQGGGNTIYF.

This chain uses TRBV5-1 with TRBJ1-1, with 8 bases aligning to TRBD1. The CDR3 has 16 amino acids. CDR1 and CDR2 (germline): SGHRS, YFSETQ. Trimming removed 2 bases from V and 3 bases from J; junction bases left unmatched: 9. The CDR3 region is CASSFEVGQGHTEAFF. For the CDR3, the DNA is TGCGCCAGCAGCTTCGAGGTCGGACAGGGTCACACTGAAGCTTTCTTT.

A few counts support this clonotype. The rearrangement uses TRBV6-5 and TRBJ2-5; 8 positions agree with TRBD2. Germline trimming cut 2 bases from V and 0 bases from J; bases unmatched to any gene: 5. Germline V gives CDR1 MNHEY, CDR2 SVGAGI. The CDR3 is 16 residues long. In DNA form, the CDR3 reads TGTGCCAGCAGTTACGAGGCTAGCGGGTACCAAGAGACCCAGTACTTC. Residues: CASSYEASGYQETQYF.

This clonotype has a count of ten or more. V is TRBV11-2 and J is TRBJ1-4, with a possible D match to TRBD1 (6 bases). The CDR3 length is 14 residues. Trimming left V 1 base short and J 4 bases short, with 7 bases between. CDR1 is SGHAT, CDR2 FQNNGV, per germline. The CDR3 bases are TGTGCCAGCAGCTTAGGGACAGATAATGAAAAACTGTTTTTT. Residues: CASSLGTDNEKLFF.

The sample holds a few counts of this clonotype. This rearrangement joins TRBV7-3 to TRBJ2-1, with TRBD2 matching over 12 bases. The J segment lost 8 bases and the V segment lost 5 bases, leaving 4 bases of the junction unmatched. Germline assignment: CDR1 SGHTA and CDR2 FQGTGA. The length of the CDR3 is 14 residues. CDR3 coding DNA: TGTGCCAGCAGCCTGACTAGCGGGAGTGATGAGCAGTTCTTC. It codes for CASSLTSGSDEQFF.

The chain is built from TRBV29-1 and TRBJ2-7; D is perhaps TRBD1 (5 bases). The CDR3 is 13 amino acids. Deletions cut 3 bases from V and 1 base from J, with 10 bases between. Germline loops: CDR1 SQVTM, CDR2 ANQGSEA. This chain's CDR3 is CSVDTGLSYEQYF. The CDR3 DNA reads TGCAGCGTTGATACAGGCCTATCCTACGAGCAGTACTTC.

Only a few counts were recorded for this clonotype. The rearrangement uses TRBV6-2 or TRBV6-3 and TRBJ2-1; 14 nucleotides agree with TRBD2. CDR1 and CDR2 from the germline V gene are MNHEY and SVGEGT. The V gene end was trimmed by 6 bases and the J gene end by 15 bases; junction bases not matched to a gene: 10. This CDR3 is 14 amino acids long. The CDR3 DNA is TGTGCCAGCAGAACCGGGACTAGCGGGAGACAGCCGTTCTTC. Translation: CASRTGTSGRQPFF.

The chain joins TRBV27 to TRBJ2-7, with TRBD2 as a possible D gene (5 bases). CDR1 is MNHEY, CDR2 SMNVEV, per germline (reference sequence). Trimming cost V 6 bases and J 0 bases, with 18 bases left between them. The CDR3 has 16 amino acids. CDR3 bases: TGTGCCAGCAGGAATACGGCGGGCTCTACCTCCTACGAGCAGTACGTC. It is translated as CASRNTAGSTSYEQYV.

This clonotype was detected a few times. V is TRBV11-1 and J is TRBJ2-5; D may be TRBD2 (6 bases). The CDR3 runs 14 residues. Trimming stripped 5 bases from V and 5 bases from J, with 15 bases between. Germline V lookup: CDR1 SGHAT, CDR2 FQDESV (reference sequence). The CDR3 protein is CASSHNSGGETQYF. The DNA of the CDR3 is TGTGCCAGCAGCCATAATAGCGGAGGGGAGACCCAGTACTTC. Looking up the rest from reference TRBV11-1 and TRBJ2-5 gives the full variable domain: EAEVAQSPRYKITEKSQAVAFWCDPISGHATLYWYRQILGQGPELLVQFQDESVVDDSQLPKDRFSAERLKGVDSTLKIQPAELGDSAMYLCASSHNSGGETQYFGPGTRLLVL.

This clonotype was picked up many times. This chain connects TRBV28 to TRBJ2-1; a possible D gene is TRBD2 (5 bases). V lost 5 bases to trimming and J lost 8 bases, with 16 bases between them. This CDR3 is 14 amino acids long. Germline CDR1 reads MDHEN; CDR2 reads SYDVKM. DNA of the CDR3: TGTGCCAGCAGTCCCCCTGGACTCACCGATGAGCAGTTCTTC. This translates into CASSPPGLTDEQFF.

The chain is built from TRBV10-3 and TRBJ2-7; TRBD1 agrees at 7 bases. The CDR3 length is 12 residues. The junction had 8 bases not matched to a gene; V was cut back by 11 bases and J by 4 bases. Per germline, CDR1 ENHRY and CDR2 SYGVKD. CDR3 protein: CASRDRSYEQYF. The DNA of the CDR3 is TGTGCCTCCAGGGACAGATCGTACGAGCAGTACTTC.

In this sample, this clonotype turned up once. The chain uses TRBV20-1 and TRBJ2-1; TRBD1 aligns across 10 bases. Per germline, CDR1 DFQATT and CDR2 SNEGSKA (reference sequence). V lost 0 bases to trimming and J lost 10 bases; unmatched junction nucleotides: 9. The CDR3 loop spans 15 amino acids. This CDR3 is CSARDRDRGLREQFF. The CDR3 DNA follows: TGCAGTGCTAGAGACCGGGACAGGGGCCTTAGGGAGCAGTTCTTC.